These 8 T cell receptor beta chains were all obtained from the same sample, sequenced in a study of blood T cell repertoires in COVID-19. The assay was immunoSEQ multiplex PCR, and TCRdb's table has in-frame clones only and misses some. The sample has almost 200,000 clones, 89% seen once. The material sequenced was PBMCs or T cells enriched from blood (not recorded which). Every receptor here comes from a woman between 18 and 30 years old who had recovered from COVID-19.

The CDR3 sequence is CASRTGARAFF. CDR3 bases: TGTGCCAGCCGGACAGGGGCTAGAGCTTTCTTT. This sequence joins TRBV28 and TRBJ1-1; TRBD1 matches 9 bases. V was pared by 8 bases and J by 10 bases, with 5 bases of the junction left unmatched. CDR1 MDHEN and CDR2 SYDVKM come from the germline V gene. The CDR3 runs to 11 residues.

CDR3: CASSSMGGRRVEAFF. The CDR3 DNA reads TGTGCCAGCAGTTCTATGGGCGGGCGGAGGGTGGAAGCTTTCTTT. The V gene is TRBV28, the J gene TRBJ1-1; D remains ambiguous. The CDR3 length is 15 residues. CDR1 is MDHEN and CDR2 is SYDVKM in the germline V gene. V was clipped by 4 bases and J by 8 bases, with 20 bases between them.

The chain links TRBV5-5 to TRBJ1-1; D is unclear. V shed 5 bases and J shed 6 bases, with 14 bases lying between them. CDR1 and CDR2 (germline): SGHKS, YYEKEE (reference sequence). The CDR3 is 13 amino acids. The CDR3: CASSLLLAPEAFF. In DNA, the CDR3 is TGTGCCAGCAGTCTGCTTCTAGCCCCTGAAGCTTTCTTT.

This clone appeared a few times. The rearrangement uses TRBV11-2 and TRBJ1-6; 7 bases match TRBD1. This CDR3 comprises 17 residues. Trimming removed 0 bases from V and 9 bases from J; junction bases left unmatched: 11. Per germline, CDR1 SGHAT and CDR2 FQNNGV. CDR3 protein: CASSLDQDVTGISPLHF. CDR3 nucleotide sequence: TGTGCCAGCAGCTTAGATCAGGATGTGACAGGGATTTCACCCCTCCACTTT.

CDR3: CASSPSGRGHTEAFF. The CDR3 nucleotides are TGTGCCAGCAGCCCCTCTGGTAGGGGGCACACTGAAGCTTTCTTT. This chain connects TRBV6-5 to TRBJ1-1, with 7 bases fitting TRBD1. The V segment lost 6 bases and the J segment 3 bases; nucleotides outside the gene matches: 10. Germline CDR1 MNHEY, CDR2 SVGAGI. The length of the CDR3 is 15 residues.

The DNA for the CDR3 is TGTGCCAGCAGTATACAGGACAGCTATGGCTACACCTTC. Its protein product is CASSIQDSYGYTF. The gene calls are TRBV12-3 or TRBV12-4 and TRBJ1-2, with D perhaps matching TRBD1 (6 bases). V lost 5 bases, J lost 4 bases, and 11 bases lay in between. The CDR3 has 13 residues.

For the CDR3, the DNA is TGTGCCAGCAGCGACTCAGGCGGGATCCAACACGAAAGCACAGATACGCAGTATTTT. Encoded protein: CASSDSGGIQHESTDTQYF. The chain links TRBV9 to TRBJ2-3; weak D call: TRBD2 (6 bases). CDR1 and CDR2 from the germline V gene are SGDLS and YYNGEE. The V gene lost 3 bases and the J gene lost 0 bases, with 23 bases spanning the gap. CDR3 length: 19 amino acids.

On this clone: This same CDR3 is encoded by further DNA sequences in the sample. J is TRBJ1-5 and V is TRBV6-2 or TRBV6-3; tentatively, D is TRBD1 (6 bases). Germline V gene data show CDR1 as MNHEY and CDR2 as SVGEGT. This CDR3 spans 16 amino acids. Trimming stripped 0 bases from V and 2 bases from J, with 11 bases between. The CDR3: CASSYSTRGGNQPQHF. Here the CDR3 DNA reads TGTGCCAGCAGTTACTCGACCAGGGGTGGCAATCAGCCCCAGCATTTT.